The 7 T cell receptor beta chains presented below share a single source sample, sequenced in a study of cytomegalovirus exposure and HLA in healthy donors. PCR was performed using 60 Vbeta and 13 Jbeta primers. Clones were read by immunoSEQ multiplex PCR, and TCRdb kept only the in-frame ones, dropping some. Of some 120,000 clones in the sample, roughly 80% were seen once. What was sequenced was PBMCs. The receptor source for this set is a man aged 25 to 40 in good health and CMV-seropositive.

The V gene is TRBV9, the J gene TRBJ2-2; perhaps TRBD2 as D (6 bases). Germline assignment: CDR1 SGDLS and CDR2 YYNGEE. The V and J ends lost 4 bases and 0 bases respectively, with 13 bases between them. This CDR3 comprises 16 residues. CDR3 protein: CASSPRLETNTGELFF. The DNA of the CDR3 is TGTGCCAGCAGCCCTAGACTAGAAACGAACACCGGGGAGCTGTTTTTT.

This sequence joins TRBV7-8 and TRBJ2-1, with 11 bases that match TRBD2. This CDR3 has 16 residues. Germline lookup yields CDR1 SGHVS and CDR2 FQNEAQ. Losses at the gene ends were 5 bases for V and 11 bases for J; bases not matched to a gene: 14. CDR3 coding DNA: TGTGCCAGCAGCAGGCTGGGACTAGCGGCCCCCCCACAGCAGTTCTTC. This codes for CASSRLGLAAPPQQFF.

The chain recombines TRBV6-5 with TRBJ1-2; weak D call: TRBD1 (5 bases). There are 13 residues in the CDR3. Germline assignment: CDR1 MNHEY and CDR2 SVGAGI. With 5 bases removed from V and 8 bases from J, the gap between germline ends came to 15 bases. The CDR3, as DNA: TGTGCCAGCAGTGAATTCGCGACAGACGGCTACACCTTC. Its translation: CASSEFATDGYTF.

The V call is TRBV5-1, the J call TRBJ1-2; the match to TRBD1 covers 7 bases. The CDR3 loop spans 16 amino acids. Per the germline V gene, CDR1 is SGHRS and CDR2 is YFSETQ. Trimming took 0 bases from V and 2 from J; bases not matched to a gene: 7. In DNA form, the CDR3 reads TGCGCCAGCAGCTTGGGGGCCGGGACAGCCAACTATGGCTACACCTTC. Encoded protein: CASSLGAGTANYGYTF.

J is TRBJ1-2 and V is TRBV29-1; D ambiguous. This CDR3 is 14 amino acids long. Looked up from germline, CDR1 is SQVTM and CDR2 is ANQGSEA. The V end was cut by 5 bases, the J end by 1 base, with 14 bases between. The CDR3 is CSVYGGRINYGYTF. The CDR3 DNA follows: TGCAGCGTTTACGGTGGCAGGATTAACTATGGCTACACCTTC.

The V and J genes are TRBV11-2 and TRBJ2-5, with 9 bases fitting TRBD1. The J call may be faulty, since TRBJ2-7 better matches the DNA end. The V gene's germline CDR1 is SGHAT and CDR2 FQNNGV. The CDR3 is 13 residues long. The CDR3 reads CASSARQGGEQYF. The CDR3 region has the DNA TGTGCCAGCAGCGCAAGACAGGGGGGCGAGCAGTACTTC.

The gene calls are TRBV7-9 and TRBJ2-7; D may be TRBD1 (7 bases). This CDR3 region has 13 residues. V gave up 3 bases and J gave up 4 bases, with 10 bases separating them. CDR1 is SEHNR, CDR2 FQNEAQ, per germline (reference sequence). This CDR3 reads CASSLPGGYEQYF. CDR3 in DNA: TGTGCCAGCAGCTTGCCAGGGGGGTACGAGCAGTACTTC. Drawing the rest from reference TRBV7-9 and TRBJ2-7, the complete variable domain is DTGVSQNPRHKITKRGQNVTFRCDPISEHNRLYWYRQTLGQGPEFLTYFQNEAQLEKSRLLSDRFSAERPKGSFSTLEIQRTEQGDSAMYLCASSLPGGYEQYFGPGTRLTVT.